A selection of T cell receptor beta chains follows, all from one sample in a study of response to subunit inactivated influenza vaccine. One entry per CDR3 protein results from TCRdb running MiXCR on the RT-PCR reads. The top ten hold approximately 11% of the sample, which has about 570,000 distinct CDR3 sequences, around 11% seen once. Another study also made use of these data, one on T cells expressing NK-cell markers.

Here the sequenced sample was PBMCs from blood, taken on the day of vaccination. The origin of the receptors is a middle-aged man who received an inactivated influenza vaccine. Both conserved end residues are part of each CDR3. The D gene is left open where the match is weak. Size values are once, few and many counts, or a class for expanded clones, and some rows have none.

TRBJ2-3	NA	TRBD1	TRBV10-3	TGTGCCACCGCGACAGGGGGCCCCGGGGATACGCAGTATTTT	CATATGGPGDTQYF
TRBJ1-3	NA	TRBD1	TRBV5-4	TGTGCCAGCAGCGTGACAGGGGCCTCTGGAAACACCATATATTTT	CASSVTGASGNTIYF
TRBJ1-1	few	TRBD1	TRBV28	TGTGCCAGCAGTTCCCCAGGGGGCAAGGAGAACACTGAAGCTTTCTTT	CASSSPGGKENTEAFF
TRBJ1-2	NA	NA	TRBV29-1	TGCAGCGTCAACTCCGGGGGGGCGAACTATGGCTACACCTTC	CSVNSGGANYGYTF
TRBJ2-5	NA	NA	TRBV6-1	TGTGCCAGCAGTGCGGGGGGCGTAAAGACCCAGTACTTC	CASSAGGVKTQYF
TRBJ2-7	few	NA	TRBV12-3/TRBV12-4	TGTGCCAGCACCACCTCGGTTGACCCGTCCTACGAGCAGTACTTC	CASTTSVDPSYEQYF
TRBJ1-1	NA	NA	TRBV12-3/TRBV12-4	TGTGCCAGCAGTTTACCCGCCGGAGCTGAAGCTTTCTTT	CASSLPAGAEAFF
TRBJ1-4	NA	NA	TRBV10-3	TGTGCCATCAGCTCTCGGGACGGGAATGAAAAACTGTTTTTT	CAISSRDGNEKLFF
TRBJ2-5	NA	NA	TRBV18	TGTGCCAGCTCACCATACAGGGAAGGGGCCTACCAAGAGACCCAGTACTTC	CASSPYREGAYQETQYF
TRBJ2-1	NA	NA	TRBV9	TGTGCCAGCAGCGTAGGAAGGGTAGGGAACAATGAGCAGTTCTTC	CASSVGRVGNNEQFF
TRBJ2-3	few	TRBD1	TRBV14	TGTGCCAGCAGCCAAGTAGGGGGGACAGGATGGGCAGATACGCAGTATTTT	CASSQVGGTGWADTQYF
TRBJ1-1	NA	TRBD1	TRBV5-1	TGCGCCAGCAGCTCCCAACGACAGGGTGAAGCTTTCTTT	CASSSQRQGEAFF
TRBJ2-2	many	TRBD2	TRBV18	TGTGCCAGCTCACCAGTTGGTAGCGGGAGTTCCGGGGAGCTGTTTTTT	CASSPVGSGSSGELFF
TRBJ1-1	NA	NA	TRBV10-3	TGTGCCATCAGAGAACTTGTGAACACTGAAGCTTTCTTT	CAIRELVNTEAFF
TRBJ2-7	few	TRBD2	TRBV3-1	TGTGCCAGCAGCCAAGCCAACGGGGGGGCCTACGAGCAGTACTTC	CASSQANGGAYEQYF
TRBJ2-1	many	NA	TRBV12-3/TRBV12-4	TGTGCCAGCAGAGGGGGGGTCCATGAGCAGTTCTTC	CASRGGVHEQFF
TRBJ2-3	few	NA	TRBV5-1	TGCGCCAGCAGCGAGGGACCCCCCACAGATACGCAGTATTTT	CASSEGPPTDTQYF
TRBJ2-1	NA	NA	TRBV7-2	TGTGCCAGCAGCTTAGCGCTGGGCCTAAATGAGCAGTTCTTC	CASSLALGLNEQFF
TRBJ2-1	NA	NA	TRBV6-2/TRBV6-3	TGTGCCAGCAGCCGCCAAGCCCCCTTAACCTACAATGAGCAGTTCTTC	CASSRQAPLTYNEQFF
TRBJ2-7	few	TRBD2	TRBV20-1	TGCAGTGCTAGAGTTACTAGCGGGATTGGTGAGCAGTACTTC	CSARVTSGIGEQYF
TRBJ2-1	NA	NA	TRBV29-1	TGCAGCGTTGCGGGGGACTACAATGAGCAGTTCTTC	CSVAGDYNEQFF
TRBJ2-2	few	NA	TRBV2	TGTGCCAGCAGTGCTGGGGTCTTAACGAACACCGGGGAGCTGTTTTTT	CASSAGVLTNTGELFF
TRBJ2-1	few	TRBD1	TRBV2	TGTGCCAGCAGGGGACAGCTCTACAATGAGCAGTTCTTC	CASRGQLYNEQFF
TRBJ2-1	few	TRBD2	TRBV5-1	TGCGCCAGCAGCGAGCTCGGGACTACTACCTACAATGAGCAGTTCTTC	CASSELGTTTYNEQFF
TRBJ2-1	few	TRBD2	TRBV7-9	TGTGCCAGCAGCGTGCGGGAGGGCACTGAGCAGTTCTTC	CASSVREGTEQFF
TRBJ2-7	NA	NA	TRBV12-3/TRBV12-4	TGTGCCAGCAGTTTGGGGATCGGGTCCGAGCAGTACTTC	CASSLGIGSEQYF
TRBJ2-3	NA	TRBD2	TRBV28	TGTGCCAGCAGTTCTCAATACGGACTAGCGGGAGGGGCAGATACGCAGTATTTT	CASSSQYGLAGGADTQYF
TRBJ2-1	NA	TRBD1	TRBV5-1	TGCGCCAGCAGCAGGGACAGGGCGAGCTCCTACAATGAGCAGTTCTTC	CASSRDRASSYNEQFF
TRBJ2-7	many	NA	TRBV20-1	TGCAGTGCCCCGGCGGCCTCCCCCTACGAGCAGTACTTC	CSAPAASPYEQYF
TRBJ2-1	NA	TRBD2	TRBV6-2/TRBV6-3	TGTGCCAGCAGGGGGACTAGCGGGACCTACAATGAGCAGTTCTTC	CASRGTSGTYNEQFF
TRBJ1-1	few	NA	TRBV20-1	TGCAGTGCTAGAGGGACAGTTCTAAAAGCTGAAGCTTTCTTT	CSARGTVLKAEAFF
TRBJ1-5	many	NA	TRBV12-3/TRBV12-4	TGTGCCAGCAGGGGGGGTAATCAGCCCCAGCATTTT	CASRGGNQPQHF
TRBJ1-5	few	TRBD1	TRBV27	TGTGCCAGCAGTGCACAGGGGGCGAACCAGCCCCAGCATTTT	CASSAQGANQPQHF
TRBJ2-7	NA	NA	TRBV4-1	TGCGCCAGCAGCCAAGTGCGTCAGGGGAACTACGAGCAGTACTTC	CASSQVRQGNYEQYF
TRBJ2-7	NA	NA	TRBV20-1	TGCAGTGCTAGGGCAGGGCGCTACGAGCAGTACTTC	CSARAGRYEQYF
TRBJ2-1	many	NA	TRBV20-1	TGCAGTGCTAGCGGGGGCACTTTCAGTTACTCCTACAATGAGCAGTTCTTC	CSASGGTFSYSYNEQFF
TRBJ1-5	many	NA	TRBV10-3	TGTGCCATCAGTGAGTCGTTGGGGTACCAGCCCCAGCATTTT	CAISESLGYQPQHF
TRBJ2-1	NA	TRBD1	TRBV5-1	TGCGCCAGCAGCCTGACAGGGCGCGATGAGCAGTTCTTC	CASSLTGRDEQFF
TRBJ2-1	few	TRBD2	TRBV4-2	TGTGCCAGCAGTCAGGGGACTAGCGGGATTTACAATGAGCAGTTCTTC	CASSQGTSGIYNEQFF
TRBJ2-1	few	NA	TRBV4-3	TGCGCCAGCAGCCAAGTCCCCGGGGGCGATGAGCAGTTCTTC	CASSQVPGGDEQFF
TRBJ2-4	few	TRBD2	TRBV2	TGTGCCAGCAGTGGTGCTAGCGGGGGCAACAAAAACATTCAGTACTTC	CASSGASGGNKNIQYF
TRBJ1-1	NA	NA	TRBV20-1	TGCAGTGCACCTACAGGGACGTTGAACACTGAAGCTTTCTTT	CSAPTGTLNTEAFF
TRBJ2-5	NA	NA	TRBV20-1	TGCAGTGCTCAGAGGGGGTTGGGCCAAGAGACCCAGTACTTC	CSAQRGLGQETQYF
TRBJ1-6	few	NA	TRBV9	TGTGCCAGCAGCGCAGGGAGGGGTTCCTATAATTCACCCCTCCACTTT	CASSAGRGSYNSPLHF
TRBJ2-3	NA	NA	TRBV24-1	TGTGCCACCAGTGACCCCGGCGAGGCAGCAGATACGCAGTATTTT	CATSDPGEAADTQYF
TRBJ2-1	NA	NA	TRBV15	TGTGCCACCAGCAGGAAGGCAGGGGTCCCCTCCTACAATGAGCAGTTCTTC	CATSRKAGVPSYNEQFF
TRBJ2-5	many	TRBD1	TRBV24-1	TGTGCCACCAGTGATGCCGGGACAGGAACCGAAGAGACCCAGTACTTC	CATSDAGTGTEETQYF
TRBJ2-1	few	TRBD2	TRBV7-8	TGTGCCAGCAGCTTCGGCCTAGCGGGGGGGCACAATGAGCAGTTCTTC	CASSFGLAGGHNEQFF
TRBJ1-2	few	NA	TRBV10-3	TGTGCCATCAGTGGTGGGCAGGGGTATGGCTACACCTTC	CAISGGQGYGYTF
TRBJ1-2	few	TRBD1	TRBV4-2	TGTGCCAGCAGCCAATCTGTTCGGGACAGGGTGAAGTCTAACTATGGCTACACCTTC	CASSQSVRDRVKSNYGYTF